This T cell receptor beta chain was sequenced in a study of blood T cell repertoires in COVID-19. Study details: Acute and convalescent COVID-19 samples came from the United States, Italy and Spain.

TCRdb's table, derived via immunoSEQ multiplex PCR, lists solely in-frame clones and lacks some. The table lists some 180,000 clones, roughly 81% of them singletons, with more than 10% in the top ten. With 4 bases removed from V and 4 bases from J, the gap between germline ends came to 13 bases. The V gene's germline CDR1 is SGHAT and CDR2 FQDESV (reference sequence). This CDR3 region has 14 residues. Seattle's enrolled individuals joined amid active infection and were then monitored longitudinally. The chain uses TRBV11-1 and TRBJ1-1; D is undetermined. Input material: peripheral blood. This TCR was sampled from an elderly woman with COVID-19, enrolled during active disease. In DNA, the CDR3 is TGTGCCAGCAGCTCGACCCCGGGAGTCACTGAAGCTTTCTTT. Amino acid sequence: CASSSTPGVTEAFF.